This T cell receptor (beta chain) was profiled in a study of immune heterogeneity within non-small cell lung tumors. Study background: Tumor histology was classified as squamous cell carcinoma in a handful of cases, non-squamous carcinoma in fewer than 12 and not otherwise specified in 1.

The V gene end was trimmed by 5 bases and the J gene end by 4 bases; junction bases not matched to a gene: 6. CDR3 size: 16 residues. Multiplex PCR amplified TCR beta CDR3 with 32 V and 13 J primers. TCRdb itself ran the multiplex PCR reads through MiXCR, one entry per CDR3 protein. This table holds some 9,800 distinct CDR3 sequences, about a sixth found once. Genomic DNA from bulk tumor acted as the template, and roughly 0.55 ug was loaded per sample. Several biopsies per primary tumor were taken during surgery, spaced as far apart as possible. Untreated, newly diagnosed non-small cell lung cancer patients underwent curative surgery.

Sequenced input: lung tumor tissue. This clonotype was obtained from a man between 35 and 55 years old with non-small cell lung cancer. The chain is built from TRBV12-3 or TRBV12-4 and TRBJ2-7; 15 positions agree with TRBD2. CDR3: CASSQRTSGGGYEQYF. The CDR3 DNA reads TGTGCCAGCAGTCAAAGGACTAGCGGGGGGGGTTACGAGCAGTACTTC.